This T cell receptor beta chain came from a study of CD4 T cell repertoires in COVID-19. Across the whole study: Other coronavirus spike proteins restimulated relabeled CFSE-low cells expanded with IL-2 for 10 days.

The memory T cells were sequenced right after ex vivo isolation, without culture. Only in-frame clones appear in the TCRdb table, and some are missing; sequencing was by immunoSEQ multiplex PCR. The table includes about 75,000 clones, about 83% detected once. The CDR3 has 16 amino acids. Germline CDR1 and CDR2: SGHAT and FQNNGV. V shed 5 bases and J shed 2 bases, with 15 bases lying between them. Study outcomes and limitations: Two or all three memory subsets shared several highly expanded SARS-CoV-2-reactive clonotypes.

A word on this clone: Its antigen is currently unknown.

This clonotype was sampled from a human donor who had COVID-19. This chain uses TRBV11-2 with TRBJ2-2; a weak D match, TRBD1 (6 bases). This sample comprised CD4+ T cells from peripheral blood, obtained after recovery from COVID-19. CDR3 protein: CASSLQQGTNTGELFF. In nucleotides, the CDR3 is TGTGCCAGCAGCCTCCAACAGGGAACAAACACCGGGGAGCTGTTTTTT.